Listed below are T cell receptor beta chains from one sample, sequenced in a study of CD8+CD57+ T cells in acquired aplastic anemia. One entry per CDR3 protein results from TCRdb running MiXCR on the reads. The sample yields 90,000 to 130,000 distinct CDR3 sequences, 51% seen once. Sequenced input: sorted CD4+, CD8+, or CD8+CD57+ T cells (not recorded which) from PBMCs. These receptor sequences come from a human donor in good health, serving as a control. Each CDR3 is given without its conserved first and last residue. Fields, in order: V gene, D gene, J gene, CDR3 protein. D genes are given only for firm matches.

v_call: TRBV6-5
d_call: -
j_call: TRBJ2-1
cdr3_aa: ASSYLLRGGNEQF

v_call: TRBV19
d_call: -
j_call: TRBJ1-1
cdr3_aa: ASSISPRVSTEAF

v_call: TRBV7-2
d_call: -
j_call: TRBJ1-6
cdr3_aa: ASSLGPGSPLH

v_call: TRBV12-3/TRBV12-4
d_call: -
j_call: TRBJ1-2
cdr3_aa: ASSLSGGGNIYGYT

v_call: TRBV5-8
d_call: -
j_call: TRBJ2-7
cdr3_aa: ASSLAGAFDEQY

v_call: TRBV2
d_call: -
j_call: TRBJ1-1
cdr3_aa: ATLLQMNTEAF

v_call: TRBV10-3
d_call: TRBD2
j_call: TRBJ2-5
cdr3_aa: AISELAGGGQEAQY

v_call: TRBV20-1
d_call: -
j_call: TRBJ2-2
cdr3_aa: SASGIQTGELF

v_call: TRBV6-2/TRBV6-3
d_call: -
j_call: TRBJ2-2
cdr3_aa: ASVRGTAGELF

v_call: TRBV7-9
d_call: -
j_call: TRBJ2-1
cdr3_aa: ASSPPADNEQF

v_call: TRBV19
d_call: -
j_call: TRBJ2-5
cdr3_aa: ASSPGPVQETQY

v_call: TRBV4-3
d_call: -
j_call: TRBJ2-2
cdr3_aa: ASKSNRAGIQSGELF

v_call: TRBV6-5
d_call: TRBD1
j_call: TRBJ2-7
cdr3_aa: ASSYGQGPYEQY

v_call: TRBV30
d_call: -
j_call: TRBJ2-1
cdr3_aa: AWIQAETNEQF

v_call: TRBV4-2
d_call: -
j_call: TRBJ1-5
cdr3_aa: ASSQIGRDQPQH

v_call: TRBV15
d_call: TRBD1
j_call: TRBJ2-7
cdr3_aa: ATSRQGALRNEQY

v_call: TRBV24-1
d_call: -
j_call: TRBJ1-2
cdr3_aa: ATSDTRGGYT

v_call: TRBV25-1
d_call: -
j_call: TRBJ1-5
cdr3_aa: ASSLARGDQPQH

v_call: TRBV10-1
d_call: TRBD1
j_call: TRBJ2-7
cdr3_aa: ASSEKGAGLRYEQY

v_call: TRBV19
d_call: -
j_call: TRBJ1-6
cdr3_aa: ASSIPTIHSPLH

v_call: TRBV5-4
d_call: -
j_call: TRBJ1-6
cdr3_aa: ASSLENMNTGSSPLH

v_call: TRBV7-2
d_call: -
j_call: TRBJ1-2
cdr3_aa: ASSLVSGEGYT

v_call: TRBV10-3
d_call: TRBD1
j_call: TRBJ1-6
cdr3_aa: AISERDSNSPLH

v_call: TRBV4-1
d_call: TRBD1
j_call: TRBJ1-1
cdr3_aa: ASSPGQGTEAF

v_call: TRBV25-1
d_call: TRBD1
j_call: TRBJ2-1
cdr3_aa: ASNRGQGTNEQF

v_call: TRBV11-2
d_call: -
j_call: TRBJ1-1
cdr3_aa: ASSLGRGTNTEAF

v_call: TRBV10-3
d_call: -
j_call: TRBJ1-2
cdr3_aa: AISERQDFYGYT

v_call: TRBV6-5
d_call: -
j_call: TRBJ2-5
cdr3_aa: ASSYGGRSQETQY

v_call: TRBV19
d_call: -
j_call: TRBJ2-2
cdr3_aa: ASSVRPNTGELF

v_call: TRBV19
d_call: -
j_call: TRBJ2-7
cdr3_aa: ASTLGGLGTAPDEQY

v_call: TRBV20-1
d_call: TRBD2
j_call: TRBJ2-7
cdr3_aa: SARTSGLYEQY

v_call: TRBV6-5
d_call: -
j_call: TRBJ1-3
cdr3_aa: ASSYWDPDHSGNTIY

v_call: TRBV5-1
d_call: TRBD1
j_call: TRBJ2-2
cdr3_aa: ASGQGATGELF

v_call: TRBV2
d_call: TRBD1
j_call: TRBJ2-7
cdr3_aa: ATSRTGRYEQY

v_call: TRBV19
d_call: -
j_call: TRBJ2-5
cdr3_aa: ASSAGREGYETQY

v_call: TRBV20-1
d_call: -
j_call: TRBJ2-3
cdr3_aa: SAPKGGAYGTDTQY

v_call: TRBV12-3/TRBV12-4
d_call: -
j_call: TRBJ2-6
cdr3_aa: ASSFLTGSGANVLT

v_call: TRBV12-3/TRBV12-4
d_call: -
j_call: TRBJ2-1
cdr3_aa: ASSLLEGRDDEQF

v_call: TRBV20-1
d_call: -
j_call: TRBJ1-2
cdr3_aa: SARGQNGYT

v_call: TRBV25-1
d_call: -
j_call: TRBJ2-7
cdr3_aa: ASSGGGRGWGGYEQY

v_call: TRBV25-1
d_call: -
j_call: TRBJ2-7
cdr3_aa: ASSDGISYEQY